These T cell receptor beta chains were read from a single sample in a study of blood T cell repertoires in COVID-19. Assay: immunoSEQ multiplex PCR; the TCRdb copy retains only in-frame clones and omits some. Among under 350,000 clones listed, about 83% were seen once. Sequencing input: peripheral blood. These receptors originate from a woman aged 45-65 years who had recovered from COVID-19. The CDR3 runs from the conserved cysteine through the conserved F or W. A D gene is named only where the DNA matches it firmly. Size tells how often a clone was seen (once, few, many) or the class of an expanded clone, and some rows leave it out.

-	TRBV4-1	TRBJ2-7	-	TGCGCCAGCAGCCAAGACTTAGGGGACTACGAGCAGTACTTC	CASSQDLGDYEQYF
-	TRBV6-2/TRBV6-3	TRBJ2-3	-	TGTGCCAGCAGTTACTCGGGAGGCACTAGCACAGATACGCAGTATTTT	CASSYSGGTSTDTQYF
-	TRBV5-4	TRBJ2-6	TRBD1	TGTGCCAGCAGCGAAGGACAGGGCCGCTCTGGGGCCAACGTCCTGACTTTC	CASSEGQGRSGANVLTF
-	TRBV19	TRBJ2-1	-	TGTGCCAGTAGTACCCTCCTAATCACTGAGCAGTTCTTC	CASSTLLITEQFF
-	TRBV27	TRBJ2-7	-	TGTGCCAGCAGTAGAGAGGAGGTTGCCCAGTCCGAGCAGTACTTC	CASSREEVAQSEQYF
-	TRBV4-3	TRBJ1-1	TRBD1	TGCGCCAGCAGCCAGGGACCGGGACAGGGGGTTTCAAAGACTGAAGCTTTCTTT	CASSQGPGQGVSKTEAFF
-	TRBV6-5	TRBJ1-2	-	TGTGCCAGCAGCGAGATGGGGGGCTATGGCTACACCTTC	CASSEMGGYGYTF
-	TRBV30	TRBJ2-3	-	TGTGCCGGCCGCGACCGACACACAGATACGCAGTATTTT	CAGRDRHTDTQYF
-	TRBV7-2	TRBJ1-6	-	TGTGCCAGCAGCTTATTACAGGGTGACAATTCACCCCTCCACTTT	CASSLLQGDNSPLHF
-	TRBV19	TRBJ1-2	TRBD1	TGTGCCAGTAGCGACGGGACAGGGACCCATGGCTACACCTTC	CASSDGTGTHGYTF
-	TRBV15	TRBJ1-2	TRBD1	TGTGCCACCACCACGGACAGGGACGATGGCTACACCTTC	CATTTDRDDGYTF
-	TRBV6-2/TRBV6-3	TRBJ2-1	-	TGTGCCAGCAGTTACTCCAGGGATGGGCAGTTCTTC	CASSYSRDGQFF
once	TRBV3-1/TRBV3-2	TRBJ1-1	-	TGTGCCAGCAGGCCTGGGGAGGGGACCCCCGAAGCTTTCTTT	CASRPGEGTPEAFF
few	TRBV5-4	TRBJ1-1	-	TGTGCCAGCAGCTCCGGGACACCGAACACTGAAGCTTTCTTT	CASSSGTPNTEAFF
-	TRBV4-1	TRBJ2-4	-	TGCGCCAGCAGCCAAGATCGTCGAGGGATTGCGGGTAAAAACATTCAGTACTTC	CASSQDRRGIAGKNIQYF
few	TRBV30	TRBJ1-6	-	TGTGCCTGGAGTGTACACTCGGGGGCCCTCCACTTT	CAWSVHSGALHF